Following are 10 T cell receptor beta chains from one sample sequenced in a study of PD-1 blockade in classical Hodgkin lymphoma. Every patient experienced relapse after autologous stem cell transplantation, and brentuximab vedotin exposure varied. Repertoires were generated with immunoSEQ multiplex PCR, while TCRdb's copy carries only in-frame clones and drops some. The profile covers some 100,000 clones, with 75% to 90% appearing a single time and 6.6% taken by the ten largest. The sample here was peripheral blood mononuclear cells (PBMCs), taken before the second cycle of nivolumab. Receptor source: a human donor with classical Hodgkin lymphoma.

This clone was picked up a small number of times. V gene TRBV7-2 combines with J gene TRBJ1-2, with D perhaps matching TRBD1 (6 bases). Trimming removed 3 bases at V and 8 bases at J, with 13 bases between. CDR3 size: 13 residues. Germline CDR1 SGHTA, CDR2 FQGNSA. CDR3 nucleotides: TGTGCCAGCAGCTTTAACAGTCAGGGGGGCTACACCTTC. As protein: CASSFNSQGGYTF.

The CDR3 nucleotides are TGTGCCTGGAGCCCCGGGAGCTACGAGCAGTACTTC. As protein: CAWSPGSYEQYF. The chain has TRBV30 and TRBJ2-7; a weak D match, TRBD2 (6 bases). Trimming stripped 3 bases from V and 3 bases from J, with 9 bases between. CDR1 GTSNPN and CDR2 SVGIG come from the germline V gene (reference sequence). This CDR3 spans 12 amino acids.

The V gene is TRBV13, the J gene TRBJ1-1; the D gene is possibly TRBD1 (5 bases). Germline values: CDR1 PRHDT, CDR2 FYEKMQ (reference sequence). With 5 bases removed from V and 1 base from J, the gap between germline ends came to 14 bases. This CDR3 has 15 residues. CDR3 sequence reads: CASSAFQGGNTEAFF. CDR3 nucleotide sequence: TGTGCCAGCAGCGCATTTCAGGGTGGGAACACTGAAGCTTTCTTT.

The chain links TRBV27 to TRBJ2-7, with D maybe TRBD2 (6 bases). The CDR3 is made up of 15 amino acids. CDR1 is MNHEY and CDR2 is SMNVEV in the germline V gene (reference sequence). The V end lost 4 bases, the J end lost 5 bases, and 18 bases lay between the germline ends. In nucleotides, the CDR3 is TGTGCCAGCAGTTCCGGACTACCGGGTGGGGACGAGCAGTACTTC. Protein product: CASSSGLPGGDEQYF.

This rearrangement joins TRBV4-2 to TRBJ1-2; D gene unclear. The germline CDR1 and CDR2 sequences are LGHNA and YNFKEQ. Trimming removed 0 bases from V and 0 bases from J, with 14 bases in between. There are 17 residues in the CDR3. The CDR3 is CASSQDSSTDANYGYTF. CDR3 nucleotide sequence: TGTGCCAGCAGCCAAGATAGTTCGACGGATGCTAACTATGGCTACACCTTC.

The chain combines TRBV9 with TRBJ2-5; D may correspond to TRBD1 or TRBD2 (6 bases each). Trimming shortened V by 3 bases and J by 5 bases, and 11 bases separated the two germline ends. The CDR3 has 13 residues. CDR1 and CDR2 from the germline V gene are SGDLS and YYNGEE. CDR3 DNA: TGTGCCAGCAGCGAGGGGGGTTGGGAGACCCAGTACTTC. As protein: CASSEGGWETQYF.

The chain employs TRBV15 and TRBJ1-5; no clear D. CDR1 is LNHNV, CDR2 YYDKDF, per germline (reference sequence). Trimming removed 4 bases from V and 2 bases from J, with 12 bases in between. CDR3 size: 15 residues. The CDR3 region has the DNA TGTGCCACCAGCACAGAGAGGGTTGGCAATCAGCCCCAGCATTTT. This translates into CATSTERVGNQPQHF.

V is TRBV7-9 and J is TRBJ1-1, with D uncertain. CDR3 size: 14 residues. The V gene's germline CDR1 is SEHNR and CDR2 FQNEAQ (reference sequence). V lost 4 bases and J 1 base, leaving 10 bases between the germline ends. The CDR3 sequence: CASSSALKNTEAFF. Written as DNA, the CDR3 is TGTGCCAGCAGCTCAGCACTGAAGAACACTGAAGCTTTCTTT. The whole variable domain, filled in from reference TRBV7-9 and TRBJ1-1, reads DTGVSQNPRHKITKRGQNVTFRCDPISEHNRLYWYRQTLGQGPEFLTYFQNEAQLEKSRLLSDRFSAERPKGSFSTLEIQRTEQGDSAMYLCASSSALKNTEAFFGQGTRLTVV.

The chain recombines TRBV7-2 with TRBJ1-2; 9 bases map to TRBD1. CDR1 is SGHTA, CDR2 FQGNSA, per germline. This CDR3 spans 14 amino acids. V lost 11 bases to trimming and J lost 2 bases; unmatched junction nucleotides: 9. This CDR3 reads CAGATGTGNYGYTF. DNA for the CDR3: TGTGCCGGAGCGACCGGGACAGGGAACTATGGCTACACCTTC.

The chain uses TRBV29-1 and TRBJ2-5; 8 bases match TRBD1. The J call may be in error: the DNA end matches TRBJ2-7 better. The CDR3 sequence is 13 residues long. Germline CDR1 SQVTM, CDR2 ANQGSEA. The CDR3 DNA is TGCAGCGTTGAATGGGACAGGTCCTACGAGCAGTACTTC. This codes for CSVEWDRSYEQYF.